Listed below are T cell receptor beta chains from one sample, sequenced in a study of follicular helper T cells after annual influenza vaccination. Produced via immunoSEQ multiplex PCR; TCRdb's table is partial and in-frame only. The sample yields roughly 27,000 clones, 65% to 85% seen once. The material was CXCR5+ CD38- circulating T follicular helper cells from blood, obtained on the day of influenza vaccination. These receptor sequences come from an adult who received the influenza vaccine. CDR3s include the opening cysteine and the closing phenylalanine or tryptophan. D genes are given only for firm matches. Part of the rows lack a size; the others show once, few, many or a class for expanded clones.

j_call	d_call	v_call	clone_size	cdr3_nt	cdr3_aa
TRBJ2-3	NA	TRBV11-2	NA	TGTGCCAGCAGCTTAGACCAGGGATTAAATACGCAGTATTTT	CASSLDQGLNTQYF
TRBJ2-2	NA	TRBV9	NA	TGTGCCAGCAGCGTAGGACTTTACGGAGGGACCGGGGAGCTGTTTTTT	CASSVGLYGGTGELFF
TRBJ2-5	TRBD2	TRBV29-1	NA	TGCAGCGTTGTATTAGCGGGGCAAGAGACCCAGTACTTC	CSVVLAGQETQYF
TRBJ2-5	NA	TRBV19	few	TGTGCCAGTAGTATAGGCTGGAGGGAGACCCAGTACTTC	CASSIGWRETQYF
TRBJ2-5	TRBD2	TRBV14	NA	TGTGCCAGCAGCCAAGGGACTAGGCGGGGGGAGACCCAGTACTTC	CASSQGTRRGETQYF
TRBJ1-1	NA	TRBV2	NA	TGTGCCAGCAACAGAGGGACAAGGAACACTGAAGCTTTCTTT	CASNRGTRNTEAFF
TRBJ1-6	NA	TRBV30	once	TGTGCCTTCAGTAAACGGGGTTTCAATTCACCCCTCCACTTT	CAFSKRGFNSPLHF
TRBJ2-7	TRBD2	TRBV6-1	few	TGTGCCAGCAGTGAAGCGGGGTGGGCTAGCGGTCACGAGCAGTACTTC	CASSEAGWASGHEQYF
TRBJ2-2	NA	TRBV15	NA	TGTGCCACCAGCAGAGAGGCAAGTGTCACCGGGGAGCTGTTTTTT	CATSREASVTGELFF
TRBJ1-6	TRBD1	TRBV7-9	NA	TGTGCCAGCAGCTTAGCGACAGGGACGGGGAGTTCACCCCTCCACTTT	CASSLATGTGSSPLHF
TRBJ1-5	TRBD1	TRBV7-2	NA	TGTGCCAGCAGCTCGGGACAGAGGGGCCAGCCCCAGCATTTT	CASSSGQRGQPQHF
TRBJ1-6	TRBD1	TRBV2	few	TGTGCCAGCATGCAACAGGGGAATTCACCCCTCCACTTT	CASMQQGNSPLHF
TRBJ2-7	TRBD2	TRBV5-1	NA	TGCGCCAGCAGCGATACTAGCGGGAGAGCGCACGAGCAGTACTTC	CASSDTSGRAHEQYF
TRBJ1-3	NA	TRBV2	NA	TGTGCCAGCAGTGTATTGGCAGGGGCTGGAAACACCATATATTTT	CASSVLAGAGNTIYF
TRBJ2-3	TRBD2	TRBV7-6	NA	TGTGCCAGCAGCCCCCCGGGGGGGAATACGCAGTATTTT	CASSPPGGNTQYF
TRBJ2-7	TRBD1	TRBV18	few	TGTGCCAGCTCAAGGACAGGGGACCACGAGCAGTACTTC	CASSRTGDHEQYF
TRBJ1-5	NA	TRBV10-3	NA	TGTGCCATACACAGTAATAGCAATCAGCCCCAGCATTTT	CAIHSNSNQPQHF
TRBJ1-6	TRBD1	TRBV6-1	NA	TGTGCCAGCCAGGGGGGTTTTTATAATTCACCCCTCCACTTT	CASQGGFYNSPLHF
TRBJ1-4	NA	TRBV28	few	TGTGCCAGCAGTTTGACAGATCTTAATGAAAAACTGTTTTTT	CASSLTDLNEKLFF
TRBJ2-3	TRBD1	TRBV19	NA	TGTGCCAGTAGTCTCGATACCGGGACAGGCACAGATACGCAGTATTTT	CASSLDTGTGTDTQYF
TRBJ1-6	NA	TRBV4-1	NA	TGCGCCAGCAGCCAAGAGGTCCGGAATTCACCCCTCCACTTT	CASSQEVRNSPLHF
TRBJ2-7	TRBD2	TRBV27	NA	TGTGCCAGCAGGAAGATAACCGGGACTAGCGGGATCGGGCCTGCCTACGAGCAGTACTTC	CASRKITGTSGIGPAYEQYF
TRBJ2-3	TRBD2	TRBV5-4	NA	TGTGCCACACAACTGGCGGGGGGAATGGCAGATACGCAGTATTTT	CATQLAGGMADTQYF
TRBJ2-7	NA	TRBV18	once	TGTGCCAGCTCACCAACTAGTACCGGCGAGCAGTACTTC	CASSPTSTGEQYF